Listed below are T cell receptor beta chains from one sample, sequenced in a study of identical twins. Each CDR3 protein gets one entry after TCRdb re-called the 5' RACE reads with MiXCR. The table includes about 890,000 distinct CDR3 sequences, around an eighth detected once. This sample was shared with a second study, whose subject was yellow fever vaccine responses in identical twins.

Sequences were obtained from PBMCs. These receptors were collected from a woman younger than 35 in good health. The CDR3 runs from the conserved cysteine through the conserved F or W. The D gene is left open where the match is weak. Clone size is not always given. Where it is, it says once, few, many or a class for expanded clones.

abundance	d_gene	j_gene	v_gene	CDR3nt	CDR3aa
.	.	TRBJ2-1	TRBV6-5	TGTGCCACCTCCAGAGGAGCGGTCTCCTACAATGAGCAGTTCTTC	CATSRGAVSYNEQFF
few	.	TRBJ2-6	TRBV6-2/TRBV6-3	TGTGCCAGCAGTCCGGACGGAGGGGGCGGTCTACAATTCGGCTCTGGGGCCAACGTCCTGACTTTC	CASSPDGGGGLQFGSGANVLTF
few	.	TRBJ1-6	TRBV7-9	TGTGCCAGCAGCTTAGTAAACAGCTCACCCCTCCACTTT	CASSLVNSSPLHF
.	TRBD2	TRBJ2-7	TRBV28	TGTGCCACCTTAGCGGGAGAGGGCTACGAGCAGTACTTC	CATLAGEGYEQYF
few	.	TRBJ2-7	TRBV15	TGTGCCACCAGCAGTGGAAGACAAGCTGCGGGGGAGCAGTACTTC	CATSSGRQAAGEQYF
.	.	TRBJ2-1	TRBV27	TGTGCCAGCAGTTCCGGGGTAGCGGAGCCTTACAATGAGCAGTTCTTC	CASSSGVAEPYNEQFF
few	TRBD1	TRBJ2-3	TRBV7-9	TGTGCCAGCAGCCCAAGGGACAGGGCGAGCACAGATACGCAGTATTTT	CASSPRDRASTDTQYF
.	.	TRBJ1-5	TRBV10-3	TGTGCCATAGCCCCTGAGGGGTTGGGATCTCAGCCCCAGCATTTT	CAIAPEGLGSQPQHF
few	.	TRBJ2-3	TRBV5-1	TGCGCCAGCAGCCTAAGGGGGCTAGCGACCGCAGATACGCAGTATTTT	CASSLRGLATADTQYF
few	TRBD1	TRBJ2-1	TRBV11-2	TGTGCCAGTACCTCCCCGGGACAGGGGCGCAATGAGCAGTTCTTC	CASTSPGQGRNEQFF
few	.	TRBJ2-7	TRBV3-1	TGTGCCAGCAGCCTAGGATGGGACTACGAGCAGTACTTC	CASSLGWDYEQYF
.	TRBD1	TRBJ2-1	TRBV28	TGTGCCAGCAGTCCCCCGGACAGGGGAAACAATGAGCAGTTCTTC	CASSPPDRGNNEQFF
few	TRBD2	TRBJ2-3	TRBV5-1	TGCGCCAGCGGCCTCCCGACTAGCGGGAGCACAGATACGCAGTATTTT	CASGLPTSGSTDTQYF
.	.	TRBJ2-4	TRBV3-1	TGTGCCAGCAGCCAAGAGGGGGGAGCCCCCAAAAACATTCAGTACTTC	CASSQEGGAPKNIQYF
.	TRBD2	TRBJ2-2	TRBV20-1	TGCAGTGCGACGTCGAGCGGGAGTGGTCGAACCGGGGAGCTGTTTTTT	CSATSSGSGRTGELFF
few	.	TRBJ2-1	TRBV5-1	TGCGCCAGCAGCTTGTTCGGCGCAGTCGCCTACAATGAGCAGTTCTTC	CASSLFGAVAYNEQFF
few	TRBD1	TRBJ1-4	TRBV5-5	TGTGCCAGCATTCCGAACCCGGGACAGGGAACCAGTGAAAAACTGTTTTTT	CASIPNPGQGTSEKLFF
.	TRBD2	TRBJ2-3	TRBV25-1	TGTGCCAGCAGAGTGGGACTAGCGGGTACAGATACGCAGTATTTT	CASRVGLAGTDTQYF
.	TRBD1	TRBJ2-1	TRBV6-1	TGTGCCAGCATCTCCTCGGCGGGACAGGGGTACAATGAGCAGTTCTTC	CASISSAGQGYNEQFF
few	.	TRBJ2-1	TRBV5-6	TGTGCCAGCAGCCCCCTCAGGACCTACAATGAGCAGTTCTTC	CASSPLRTYNEQFF
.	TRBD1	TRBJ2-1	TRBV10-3	TGTGCCATCAGTGATCGGGACAGTCTTGGCAATGAGCAGTTCTTC	CAISDRDSLGNEQFF
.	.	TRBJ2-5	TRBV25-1	TGTGCCAGCAGCCGACAGGCGGAAGAGACCCAGTACTTC	CASSRQAEETQYF
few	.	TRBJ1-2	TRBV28	TGTGCCAGCAGTCTTAACTGGGGAAGCTATGGCTACACCTTC	CASSLNWGSYGYTF
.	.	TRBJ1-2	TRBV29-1	TGCAGCGTTCAGACAGAGAACTATGGCTACACCTTC	CSVQTENYGYTF
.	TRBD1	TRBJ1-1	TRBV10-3	TGTGCCATCAGTGACGATACAGGGGGCGCGACTGAAGCTTTCTTT	CAISDDTGGATEAFF
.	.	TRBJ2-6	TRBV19	TGTGCCAGTAGTGTAACCGGGACTGCTGGGGCCAACGTCCTGACTTTC	CASSVTGTAGANVLTF
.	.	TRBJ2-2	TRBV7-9	TGTGCCAGCAGCCTATTTCAGGGGAAGCTGTTTTTT	CASSLFQGKLFF
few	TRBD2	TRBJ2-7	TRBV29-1	TGCAGCGTTGCCCATAGCGGGAGATCCTACGAGCAGTACTTC	CSVAHSGRSYEQYF
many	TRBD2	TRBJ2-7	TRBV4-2	TGTGCCAGCAGCCAAGACCGGACTAGCGGGAGTTTCAACGAGCAGTACTTC	CASSQDRTSGSFNEQYF
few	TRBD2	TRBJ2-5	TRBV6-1	TGTGCCAGCAGTGCCGGACTAGCGGGAAAAGAGACCCAGTACTTC	CASSAGLAGKETQYF
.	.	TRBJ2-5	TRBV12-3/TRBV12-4	TGTGCCAGCAGTTTCGGTCTAGCGAAACAAGAGACCCAGTACTTC	CASSFGLAKQETQYF
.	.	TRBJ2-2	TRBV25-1	TGTGCCAGCACCCCCGCCCCGTTGGGGTTAACGAACACCGGGGAGCTGTTTTTT	CASTPAPLGLTNTGELFF
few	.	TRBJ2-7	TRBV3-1	TGTGCCAGCAGCACCCATGGAGGACAGTACTTC	CASSTHGGQYF
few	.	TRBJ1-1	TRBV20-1	TGCAGTGCTTACCGGACAACTGAAGCTTTCTTT	CSAYRTTEAFF
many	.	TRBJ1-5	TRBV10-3	TGTGCCATCAGTGAGGGGGATAGGACAGCGGGGAATCAGCCCCAGCATTTT	CAISEGDRTAGNQPQHF
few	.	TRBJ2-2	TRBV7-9	TGTGCCACCCACAGGGCGAGCAACACCGGGGAGCTGTTTTTT	CATHRASNTGELFF
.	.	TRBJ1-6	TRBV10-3	TGTGCCATCAGTGAGCCCTCACCCCTCCACTTT	CAISEPSPLHF
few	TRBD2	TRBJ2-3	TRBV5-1	TGCGCCAGCAGCTCATTGGGACTAGCGGGGGGCGCAGATACGCAGTATTTT	CASSSLGLAGGADTQYF
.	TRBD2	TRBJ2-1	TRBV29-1	TGCAGCGTTGAAGTCGGGACTAGCGGCACCTACAATGAGCAGTTCTTC	CSVEVGTSGTYNEQFF
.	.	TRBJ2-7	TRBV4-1	TGCGCCAGCAGCCTATTCCTTCAACTTACAGGTGAAACCTTTTACGAGCAGTACTTC	CASSLFLQLTGETFYEQYF
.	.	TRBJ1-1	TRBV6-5	TGTGCCAGCAGTTATTATCCCATGAGTGGAGCTTTCTTT	CASSYYPMSGAFF
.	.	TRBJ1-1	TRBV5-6	TGTGCCAGCAGCCGGGAGATCGGGGATGACACTGAAGCTTTCTTT	CASSREIGDDTEAFF
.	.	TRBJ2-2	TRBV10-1	TGCGCCAGCAGTGATAGACCCAACACCGGGGAGCTGTTTTTT	CASSDRPNTGELFF
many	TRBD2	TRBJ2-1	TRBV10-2	TGCGCCAGCAGGCGGGGGGCCCCTTACAATGAGCAGTTCTTC	CASRRGAPYNEQFF
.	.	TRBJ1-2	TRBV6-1	TGTGCCAGCAGTGAAGCGTATTTCGGACAGACAATTTATGGCTACACCTTC	CASSEAYFGQTIYGYTF
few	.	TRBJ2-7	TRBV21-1	TGTGCCAGCAACCATGGACAGGGAAGCTACGAGCAGTACTTC	CASNHGQGSYEQYF